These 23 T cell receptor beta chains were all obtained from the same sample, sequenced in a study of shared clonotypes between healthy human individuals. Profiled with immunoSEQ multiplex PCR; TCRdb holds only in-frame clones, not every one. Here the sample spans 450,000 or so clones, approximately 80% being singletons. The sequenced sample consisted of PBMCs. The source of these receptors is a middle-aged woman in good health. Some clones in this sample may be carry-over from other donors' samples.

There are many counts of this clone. Here the CDR3 reads CASSPIRGGELFF. Written as DNA, the CDR3 is TGTGCCAGCAGCCCGATAAGGGGCGGGGAGCTGTTTTTT. The V gene is TRBV11-1, the J gene TRBJ2-2; TRBD1 might be the D (5 bases). The CDR3 length is 13 residues. The germline V gene has CDR1 SGHAT and CDR2 FQDESV (reference sequence). V lost 5 bases to trimming and J lost 7 bases, with 11 bases between them.

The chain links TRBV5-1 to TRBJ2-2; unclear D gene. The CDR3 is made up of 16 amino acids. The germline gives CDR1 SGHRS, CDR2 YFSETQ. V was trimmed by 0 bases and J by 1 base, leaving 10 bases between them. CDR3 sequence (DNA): TGCGCCAGCAGCTTGGGAGTGGGTAGGAACACCGGGGAGCTGTTTTTT. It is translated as CASSLGVGRNTGELFF. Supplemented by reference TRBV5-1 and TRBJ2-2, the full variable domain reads KAGVTQTPRYLIKTRGQQVTLSCSPISGHRSVSWYQQTPGQGLQFLFEYFSETQRNKGNFPGRFSGRQFSNSRSEMNVSTLELGDSALYLCASSLGVGRNTGELFFGEGSRLTVL.

The CDR3 is CASSLGQGAETQYF. The CDR3 DNA follows: TGTGCCAGCAGCCTTGGACAGGGGGCTGAGACCCAGTACTTC. The J gene is TRBJ2-5, the V gene TRBV14; 11 bases match TRBD1. The length of the CDR3 is 14 residues. V lost 4 bases, J lost 5 bases, and 3 bases stayed unmatched. Germline lookup yields CDR1 SGHDN and CDR2 FVKESK.

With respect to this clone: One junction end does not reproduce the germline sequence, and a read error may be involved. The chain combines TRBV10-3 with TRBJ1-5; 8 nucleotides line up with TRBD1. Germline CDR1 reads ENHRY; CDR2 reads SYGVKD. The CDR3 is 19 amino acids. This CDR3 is CTISENPGGRLLGNQPQHF. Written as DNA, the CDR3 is TGTACCATCAGTGAGAATCCAGGGGGCCGCCTCCTCGGCAATCAGCCCCAGCATTTT.

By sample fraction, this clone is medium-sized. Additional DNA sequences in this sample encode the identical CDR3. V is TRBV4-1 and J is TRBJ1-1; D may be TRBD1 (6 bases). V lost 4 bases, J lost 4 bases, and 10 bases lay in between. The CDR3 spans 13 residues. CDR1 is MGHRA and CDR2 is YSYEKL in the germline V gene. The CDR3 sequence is CASSRGQSTEAFF. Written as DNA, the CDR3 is TGCGCCAGCAGCCGAGGACAGAGCACTGAAGCTTTCTTT.

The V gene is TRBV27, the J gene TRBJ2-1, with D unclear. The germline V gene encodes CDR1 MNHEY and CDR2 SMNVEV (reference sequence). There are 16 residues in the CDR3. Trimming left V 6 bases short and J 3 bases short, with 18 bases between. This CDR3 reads CASRPLMRAVYNEQFF. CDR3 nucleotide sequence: TGTGCCAGCAGGCCTCTAATGCGTGCCGTCTACAATGAGCAGTTCTTC.

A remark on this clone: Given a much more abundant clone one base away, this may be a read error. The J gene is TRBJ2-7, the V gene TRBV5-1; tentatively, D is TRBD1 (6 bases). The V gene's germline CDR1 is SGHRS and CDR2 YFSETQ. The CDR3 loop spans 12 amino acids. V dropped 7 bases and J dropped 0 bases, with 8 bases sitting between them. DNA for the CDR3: TGCGCCAGCCAGGGGAGCTCCTACGAGCAGTACTTC. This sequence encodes CASQGSSYEQYF.

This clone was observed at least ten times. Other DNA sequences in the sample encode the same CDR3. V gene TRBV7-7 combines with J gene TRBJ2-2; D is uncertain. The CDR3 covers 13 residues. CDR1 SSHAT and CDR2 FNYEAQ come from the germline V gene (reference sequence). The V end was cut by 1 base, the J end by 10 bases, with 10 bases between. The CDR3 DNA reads TGTGCCAGCAGCTTAGGAGGAGTAGAGGAGCTGTTTTTT. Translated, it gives CASSLGGVEELFF.

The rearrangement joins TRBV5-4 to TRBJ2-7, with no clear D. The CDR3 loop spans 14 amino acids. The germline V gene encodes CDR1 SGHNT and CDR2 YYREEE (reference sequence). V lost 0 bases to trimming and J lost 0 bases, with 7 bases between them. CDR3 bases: TGTGCCAGCAGCTTGGGTCCGGGCTCCTACGAGCAGTACTTC. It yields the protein CASSLGPGSYEQYF.

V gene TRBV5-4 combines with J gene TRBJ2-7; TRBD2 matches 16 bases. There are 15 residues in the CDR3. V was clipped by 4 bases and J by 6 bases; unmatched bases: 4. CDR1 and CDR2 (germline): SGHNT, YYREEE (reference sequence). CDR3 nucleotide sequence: TGTGCCAGCAGCCGGGGACTAGCGGGAGGGGTCGAGCAGTACTTC. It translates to CASSRGLAGGVEQYF.

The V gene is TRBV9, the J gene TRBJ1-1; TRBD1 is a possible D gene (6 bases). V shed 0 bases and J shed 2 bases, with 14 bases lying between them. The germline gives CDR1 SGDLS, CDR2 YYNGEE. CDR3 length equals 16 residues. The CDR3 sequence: CASSVGAGVGNTEAFF. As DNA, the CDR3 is TGTGCCAGCAGCGTAGGAGCAGGGGTGGGAAACACTGAAGCTTTCTTT.

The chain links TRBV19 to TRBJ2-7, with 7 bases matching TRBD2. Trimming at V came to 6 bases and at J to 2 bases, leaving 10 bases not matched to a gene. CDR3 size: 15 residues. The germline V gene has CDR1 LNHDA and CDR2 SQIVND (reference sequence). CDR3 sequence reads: CASSLASGFPYEQYF. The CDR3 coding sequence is TGTGCCAGTAGCCTGGCTAGCGGCTTTCCCTACGAGCAGTACTTC.

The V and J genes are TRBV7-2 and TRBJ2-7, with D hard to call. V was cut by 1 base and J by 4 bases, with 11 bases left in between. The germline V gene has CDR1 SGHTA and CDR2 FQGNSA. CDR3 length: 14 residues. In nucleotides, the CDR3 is TGTGCCAGCAGCTTAGATCGATTATTTTACGAGCAGTACTTC. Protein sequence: CASSLDRLFYEQYF.

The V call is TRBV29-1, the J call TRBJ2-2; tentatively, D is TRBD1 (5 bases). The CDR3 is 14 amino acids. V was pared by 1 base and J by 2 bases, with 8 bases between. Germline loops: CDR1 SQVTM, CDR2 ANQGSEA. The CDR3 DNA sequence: TGCAGCGTTGAAGGACAGACTAACACCGGGGAGCTGTTTTTT. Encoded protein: CSVEGQTNTGELFF.

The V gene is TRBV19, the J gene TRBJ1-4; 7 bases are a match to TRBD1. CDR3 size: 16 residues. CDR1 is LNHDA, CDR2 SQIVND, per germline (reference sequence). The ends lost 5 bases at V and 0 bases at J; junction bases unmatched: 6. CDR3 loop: CASSVGQTATNEKLFF. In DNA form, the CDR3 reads TGTGCCAGTAGTGTGGGACAGACCGCAACTAATGAAAAACTGTTTTTT.

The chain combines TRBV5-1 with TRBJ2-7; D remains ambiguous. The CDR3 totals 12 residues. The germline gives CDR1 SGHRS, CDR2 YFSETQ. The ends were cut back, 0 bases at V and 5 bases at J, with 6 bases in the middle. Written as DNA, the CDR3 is TGCGCCAGCAGCTTGGACCGGGACGAGCAGTACTTC. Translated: CASSLDRDEQYF.

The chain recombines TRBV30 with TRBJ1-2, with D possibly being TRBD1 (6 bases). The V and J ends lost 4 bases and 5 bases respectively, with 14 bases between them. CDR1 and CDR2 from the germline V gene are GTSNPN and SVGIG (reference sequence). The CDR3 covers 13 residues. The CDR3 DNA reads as TGTGCCTGGAAGAGGGCAGGGGATTATGGCTACACCTTC. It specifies CAWKRAGDYGYTF.

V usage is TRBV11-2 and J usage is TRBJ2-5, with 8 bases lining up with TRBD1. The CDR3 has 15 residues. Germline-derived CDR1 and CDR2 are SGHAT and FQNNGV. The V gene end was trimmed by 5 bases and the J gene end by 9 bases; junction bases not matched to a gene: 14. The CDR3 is CASSTDRGQETAQYF. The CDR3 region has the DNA TGTGCCAGCAGCACTGACAGGGGCCAAGAGACGGCCCAGTACTTC.

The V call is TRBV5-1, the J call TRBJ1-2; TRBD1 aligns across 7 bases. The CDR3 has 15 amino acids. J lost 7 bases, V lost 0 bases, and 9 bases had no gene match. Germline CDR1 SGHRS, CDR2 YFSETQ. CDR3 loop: CASSLGPRQGVGYTF. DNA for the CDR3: TGCGCCAGCAGCTTGGGCCCCAGACAGGGAGTTGGCTACACCTTC. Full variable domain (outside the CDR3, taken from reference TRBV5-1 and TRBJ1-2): KAGVTQTPRYLIKTRGQQVTLSCSPISGHRSVSWYQQTPGQGLQFLFEYFSETQRNKGNFPGRFSGRQFSNSRSEMNVSTLELGDSALYLCASSLGPRQGVGYTFGSGTRLTVV.

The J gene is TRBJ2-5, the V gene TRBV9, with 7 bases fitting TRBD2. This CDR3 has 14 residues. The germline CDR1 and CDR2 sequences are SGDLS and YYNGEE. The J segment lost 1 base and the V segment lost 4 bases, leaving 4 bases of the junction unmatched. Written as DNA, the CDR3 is TGTGCCAGCAGCCCGCTAGCGGCCCAAGAGACCCAGTACTTC. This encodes CASSPLAAQETQYF.

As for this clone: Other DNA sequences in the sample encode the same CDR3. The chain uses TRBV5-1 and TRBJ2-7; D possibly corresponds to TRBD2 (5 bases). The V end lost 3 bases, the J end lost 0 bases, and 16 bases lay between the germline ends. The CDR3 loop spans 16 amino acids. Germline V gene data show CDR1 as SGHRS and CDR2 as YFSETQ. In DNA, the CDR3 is TGCGCCAGCAGCTCCGCTACCAGCGGTTCCTCCTACGAGCAGTACTTC. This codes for CASSSATSGSSYEQYF.

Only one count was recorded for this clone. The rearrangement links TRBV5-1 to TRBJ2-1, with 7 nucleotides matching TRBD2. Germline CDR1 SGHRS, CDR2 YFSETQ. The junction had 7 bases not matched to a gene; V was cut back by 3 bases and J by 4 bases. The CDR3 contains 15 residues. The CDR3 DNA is TGCGCCAGCAGCTCGGGGGGAAGGATGTACAATGAGCAGTTCTTC. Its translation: CASSSGGRMYNEQFF.

The CDR3 loop is CASSLGTSVTQYF. CDR3 coding DNA: TGTGCCAGCAGCTTGGGGACTAGCGTTACGCAGTATTTT. The chain recombines TRBV5-6 with TRBJ2-3; 9 nucleotides agree with TRBD2. V lost 0 bases, J lost 8 bases, and 1 base stayed unmatched. Germline V gene sequence: CDR1 SGHDT, CDR2 YYEEEE. CDR3 length equals 13 residues.